Included here is one T cell receptor beta chain sequence, with context. Per the study methods: Reference gene primer amplification in the assay estimated nucleated cell counts. Repertoires were generated with immunoSEQ multiplex PCR, while TCRdb's copy carries only in-frame clones and drops some. V and J calls and clone size are copied from that table; D and trimming were computed from the DNA. The table lists some 44,000 clones, roughly 82% of them singletons. The source of the sample is a study of blood T cell repertoires in COVID-19. Overall study: COVID-19 samples from acute and convalescent phases originated in the United States, Italy and Spain. T cells, B-cell-depleted T cells, or PBMCs provided the cDNA or gDNA that served as material.

Germline CDR1 LGHDT, CDR2 YNNKEL (reference sequence). The ends were cut back, 1 base at V and 3 bases at J, with 10 bases in the middle. The CDR3 length is 16 residues. Input material: peripheral blood. The clonotype originates from a woman in her sixties with acute or convalescent COVID-19. The chain links TRBV3-1 (or the pseudogene TRBV3-2) to TRBJ2-6; D is unclear. CDR3 sequence (DNA): TGTGCCAGCAGCCAAGGACCCCTAGGTGGGGCCAACGTCCTGACTTTC. Protein product: CASSQGPLGGANVLTF.